This T cell receptor (beta chain) came from a study of T-cell reconstitution after alpha-beta-depleted transplantation in children. Study-wide results and caveats: For some patients, TCRbeta diversity was high at day 60 because of recipient T cells and thymic progenitors that survived. By one year post-transplant, T-cell counts and diversity largely arose from T cells that were newly produced. Where alpha-beta T cells came from about two months after transplant was reportedly several hundred expanded graft clones.

This clonotype was seen only a few times. What it binds is unknown. The library targeted TCRbeta and was prepared with unique molecular identifiers. Using its own MiXCR run on the PCR reads, TCRdb lists one record per CDR3 protein. In the table there are 200,000 to 250,000 distinct CDR3 sequences, about 11% of which are singletons. This CDR3 region has 16 residues. Germline CDR1 reads DFQATT; CDR2 reads SNEGSKA (reference sequence). V gave up 0 bases and J gave up 7 bases; unmatched junction bases: 7. The receptor was derived from a child under two years old with acute myeloid leukemia, due to receive a stem cell transplant. The genes are TRBV20-1 and TRBJ2-1, with 12 positions matching TRBD2. The sequences come from PBMCs, collected before TCRalphabeta/CD19-depleted stem cell transplant. In DNA form, the CDR3 reads TGCAGTGCTAGAGACCGGACTAGCGGGAATGGTAATGAGCAGTTCTTC. Translating gives CSARDRTSGNGNEQFF.